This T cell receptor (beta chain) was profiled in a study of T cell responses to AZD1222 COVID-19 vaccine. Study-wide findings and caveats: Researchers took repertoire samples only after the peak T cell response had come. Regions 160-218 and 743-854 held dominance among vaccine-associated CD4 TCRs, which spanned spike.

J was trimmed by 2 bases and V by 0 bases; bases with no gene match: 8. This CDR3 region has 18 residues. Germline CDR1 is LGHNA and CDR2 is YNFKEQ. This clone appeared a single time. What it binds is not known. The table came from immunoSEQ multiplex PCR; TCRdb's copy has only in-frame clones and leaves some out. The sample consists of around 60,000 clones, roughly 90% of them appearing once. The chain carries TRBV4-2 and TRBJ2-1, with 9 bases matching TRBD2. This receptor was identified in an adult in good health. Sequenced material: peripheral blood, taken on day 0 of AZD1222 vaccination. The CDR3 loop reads CASSQDLSGGPTYNEQFF. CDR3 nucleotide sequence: TGTGCCAGCAGCCAAGATCTTAGCGGGGGACCAACCTACAATGAGCAGTTCTTC.